This TCR beta chain was recorded in a study of blood T cell repertoires in COVID-19. About the study: Acute and convalescent COVID-19 samples came from the United States, Italy and Spain.

In germline, CDR1 is SGDLS, CDR2 YYNGEE. V lost 0 bases, J lost 8 bases, and 5 bases stayed unmatched. The CDR3 totals 15 residues. Method: immunoSEQ multiplex PCR; TCRdb's copy keeps in-frame clones and lacks some. The table shows approximately 85,000 clones, with about 86% occurring only once. The chain links TRBV9 to TRBJ2-1; 10 bases agree with TRBD2. The specimen was peripheral blood. The sequence derives from a woman at least 80 years old in a cohort sampled during active or convalescent COVID-19. For the CDR3, the DNA is TGTGCCAGCAGCGTAGCAGCGGGAGGGTTACATGAGCAGTTCTTC. Its translation is CASSVAAGGLHEQFF.